These T cell receptor beta chains were read from a single sample in a study of Tregs in tolerant kidney transplant recipients. This table comes from immunoSEQ multiplex PCR, and its TCRdb copy is limited to in-frame clones, with some not included. The table shows about 19,000 clones, with about three fifths occurring only once. These receptors have no known antigen. What was sequenced was Tregs from blood cultured with allogeneic cells. These TCRs come from a human donor in good health. Both conserved end residues are part of each CDR3. The order of the fields is CDR3 protein, J gene, D gene, V gene. A D gene is named only where the DNA matches it firmly.

CASSPPPAYEQYF TRBJ2-7 . TRBV11-2
CASAPRVIVNQPQHF TRBJ1-5 . TRBV6-5
CASSPTRNSYNEQFF TRBJ2-1 . TRBV11-3
CACRDTSYEQYF TRBJ2-7 . TRBV30
CAWRIGGAGNSPLHF TRBJ1-6 TRBD1 TRBV30
CASSHPGQGAVTQYF TRBJ2-5 TRBD1 TRBV4-1
CASSLQAMNTEAFF TRBJ1-1 . TRBV19
CASSVAVNSYEQYF TRBJ2-7 . TRBV10-1
CASSITLAYEQFF TRBJ2-1 . TRBV19
CASSIAAGGPKTQYF TRBJ2-5 TRBD2 TRBV19
CAWSPQGWETQYF TRBJ2-5 . TRBV30
CASSSRSGNTIYF TRBJ1-3 . TRBV7-6
CASSYSGVTGGYGYTF TRBJ1-2 TRBD1 TRBV6-6
CASTKDRVYGYTF TRBJ1-2 TRBD1 TRBV6-1
CASSGTGVSGYTF TRBJ1-2 TRBD1 TRBV6-5
CASSPQGRQNSPLHF TRBJ1-6 TRBD1 TRBV2
CASSYAGGTGANVLTF TRBJ2-6 . TRBV6-5
CASVERRYSYNEQFF TRBJ2-1 . TRBV6-1
CSVGTGANYGYTF TRBJ1-2 TRBD1 TRBV29-1
CASSARPGLAGEGSIQYF TRBJ2-4 TRBD2 TRBV7-2
CASSKGGLTGELFF TRBJ2-2 . TRBV10-2
CASSSTGANYGYTF TRBJ1-2 . TRBV28
CASSFVSRTGELFF TRBJ2-2 . TRBV5-1
CATSRGTGNTEAFF TRBJ1-1 TRBD1 TRBV15
CASSLEGRGLDTQYF TRBJ2-3 . TRBV5-1
CAISGRGAYGYTF TRBJ1-2 TRBD1 TRBV10-3
CASTTSGGVPDTQYF TRBJ2-3 TRBD2 TRBV7-9
CASSEVGGPYEQYF TRBJ2-7 . TRBV6-1
CASSVPPGELFF TRBJ2-2 . TRBV9
CASSLAWGQGTEAFF TRBJ1-1 . TRBV5-1
CASSSKDGSGAVLEQYF TRBJ2-7 . TRBV7-3
CASSFGDRGYTIYF TRBJ1-3 TRBD1 TRBV7-6
CASSDQPGAYNEQFF TRBJ2-1 . TRBV6-1
CSGDRGRTEAFF TRBJ1-1 TRBD1 TRBV29-1
CASSMDGSSGNTIYF TRBJ1-3 . TRBV5-1
CATSRDIAGGGTDTQYF TRBJ2-3 . TRBV15
CASSSGTGGKTQYF TRBJ2-5 TRBD1 TRBV7-2
CASSLVRQGGLNEQYF TRBJ2-7 TRBD2 TRBV7-8
CASSLVETQYF TRBJ2-5 . TRBV7-6
CASGFHFSGNTIYF TRBJ1-3 . TRBV12-5
CASSIGTPGNQPQHF TRBJ1-5 . TRBV19
CASSPGTGRISPLHF TRBJ1-6 TRBD1 TRBV18
CASSASGLGWGEAFF TRBJ1-1 . TRBV19
CASSPDRGRSFPSTDTQYF TRBJ2-3 TRBD1 TRBV9
CASSSQGVSEAFF TRBJ1-1 . TRBV7-9
CASSLSEFGWVREQFF TRBJ2-1 . TRBV5-5
CASSLGTGANNQPQHF TRBJ1-5 . TRBV7-9